The 17 T cell receptor beta chains reported below all come from one sample, sequenced in a study of a mutant IDH1 vaccine in newly diagnosed glioma. The assay was immunoSEQ multiplex PCR, and TCRdb's table has in-frame clones only and misses some. This sample has roughly 34,000 clones, with more than 80% found just once. Their antigens remain unidentified. Time point of the sample: week 5, during vaccination. Every vaccination contained 300 ug of the mutant IDH1 20-mer peptide and was paired with topical imiquimod. Sample: PBMCs, taken from a glioma patient whose treatment included an IDH1 peptide vaccine. Every receptor here comes from a man over 45 with glioma.

This chain links TRBV11-2 with TRBJ2-1; D remains unclear. CDR1 and CDR2 (germline): SGHAT, FQNNGV. Trimming cost V 2 bases and J 4 bases, with 3 bases left between them. The CDR3 extends over 12 amino acids. The CDR3, as DNA: TGTGCCAGCAGCTTAACGTACAATGAGCAGTTCTTC. Protein sequence: CASSLTYNEQFF.

The V call is TRBV7-8, the J call TRBJ2-3, with no clear D. Trimming stripped 0 bases from V and 4 bases from J, with 5 bases between. There are 13 residues in the CDR3. The V gene's germline CDR1 is SGHVS and CDR2 FQNEAQ. This CDR3 is CASSLAQADTQYF. In nucleotides, the CDR3 is TGTGCCAGCAGCTTAGCCCAGGCAGATACGCAGTATTTT.

The chain carries TRBV19 and TRBJ1-2, with D perhaps TRBD1 (6 bases). CDR3 size: 12 residues. The V gene's germline CDR1 is LNHDA and CDR2 SQIVND (reference sequence). V was clipped by 10 bases and J by 5 bases, with 14 bases between them. CDR3 in amino acids: CATTTGIYGYTF. For the CDR3, the DNA is TGTGCCACTACAACAGGGATTTATGGCTACACCTTC.

This clone was recorded only once. This rearrangement joins TRBV19 to TRBJ1-2; unclear D gene. The CDR3 is made up of 15 amino acids. The germline V gene encodes CDR1 LNHDA and CDR2 SQIVND (reference sequence). V was shortened by 7 bases and J by 2 bases, with 17 bases between the two germline ends. CDR3: CASNPASGSNYGYTF. CDR3 coding DNA: TGTGCCAGTAACCCAGCCTCCGGGTCCAACTATGGCTACACCTTC.

This clone was recorded only once. The J gene is TRBJ2-1, the V gene TRBV25-1, with 11 bases identical to TRBD2. V was pared by 10 bases and J by 4 bases, with 6 bases of the junction left unmatched. This CDR3 region has 14 residues. CDR1 is MGHDK and CDR2 is SYGVNS in the germline V gene. CDR3 sequence reads: CATETSGIYNEQFF. The CDR3 bases are TGTGCCACTGAGACTAGCGGGATTTACAATGAGCAGTTCTTC.

This chain links TRBV2 with TRBJ2-2, with D uncertain. Between the trimmed V and J ends, which lost 0 bases and 7 bases, there was a span of 0 bases. Germline CDR1 SNHLY, CDR2 FYNNEI. This CDR3 region has 11 residues. The CDR3: CASSEAGELFF. CDR3 nucleotides: TGTGCCAGCAGTGAAGCCGGGGAGCTGTTTTTT.

The genes are TRBV29-1 and TRBJ2-7; D may match TRBD1 or TRBD2 (6 bases each). The CDR3 consists of 12 residues. CDR1 SQVTM and CDR2 ANQGSEA come from the germline V gene. V dropped 4 bases and J dropped 0 bases, with 7 bases sitting between them. CDR3 sequence: CSVGGASYEQYF. The CDR3 nucleotides read TGCAGCGTTGGGGGGGCCTCCTACGAGCAGTACTTC.

The chain has TRBV6-5 and TRBJ1-2; D might be TRBD1 (6 bases). V was trimmed by 2 bases and J by 7 bases, leaving 14 bases between them. CDR3 size: 14 residues. Germline CDR1 is MNHEY and CDR2 is SVGAGI. CDR3 nucleotides: TGTGCCAGCAGTTACCCTCCAGGGGCCGGTGGCTACACCTTC. As protein: CASSYPPGAGGYTF.

The chain recombines TRBV5-1 with TRBJ2-5; 10 nucleotides align to TRBD1. This CDR3 contains 16 residues. V lost 4 bases and J lost 4; bases outside the gene matches: 10. Germline values: CDR1 SGHRS, CDR2 YFSETQ. CDR3 DNA: TGCGCCAGCAGCCCCTTAGAGACAGGGGGCGTAGAGACCCAGTACTTC. Its translation: CASSPLETGGVETQYF.

The V gene is TRBV7-2, the J gene TRBJ2-7; a weak D match, TRBD2 (5 bases). V lost 8 bases, J lost 2 bases, and 10 bases lay in between. Germline CDR1 is SGHTA and CDR2 is FQGNSA. This CDR3 comprises 12 residues. For the CDR3, the DNA is TGTGCCAGCCAAGAGGGTCCCTACGAGCAGTACTTC. It codes for CASQEGPYEQYF.

The V and J genes are TRBV14 and TRBJ2-7; TRBD2 agrees at 8 bases. CDR1 is SGHDN, CDR2 FVKESK, per germline. V was pared by 2 bases and J by 6 bases, with 6 bases of the junction left unmatched. The CDR3 has 14 amino acids. CDR3 in DNA: TGTGCCAGCAGCCAACAGCTAGCGGGTTTCGAGCAGTACTTC. Translation: CASSQQLAGFEQYF.

The J gene is TRBJ1-1, the V gene TRBV6-5; the match to TRBD1 covers 8 bases. Germline V gene data show CDR1 as MNHEY and CDR2 as SVGAGI. This CDR3 spans 14 amino acids. V shed 10 bases, J shed 5 bases, and the junction held 12 bases outside the gene matches. The CDR3 reads CATSDREGGTEAFF. For the CDR3, the DNA is TGTGCCACTTCGGACAGGGAAGGGGGGACTGAAGCTTTCTTT.

This clone appeared once. This rearrangement joins TRBV7-9 to TRBJ2-7, with a weak D call TRBD2 (7 bases). V shed 3 bases and J shed 6 bases, with 12 bases lying between them. CDR3 size: 13 residues. Germline assignment: CDR1 SEHNR and CDR2 FQNEAQ (reference sequence). The CDR3 region is CASSLVGGREQYF. The CDR3 region has the DNA TGTGCCAGCAGCTTGGTGGGGGGGCGCGAGCAGTACTTC. Full variable domain (remainder filled in from reference TRBV7-9 and TRBJ2-7): DTGVSQNPRHKITKRGQNVTFRCDPISEHNRLYWYRQTLGQGPEFLTYFQNEAQLEKSRLLSDRFSAERPKGSFSTLEIQRTEQGDSAMYLCASSLVGGREQYFGPGTRLTVT.

J is TRBJ2-1 and V is TRBV6-1; D not certain. The germline V gene encodes CDR1 MNHNS and CDR2 SASEGT. CDR3 size: 13 residues. Trimming cost V 1 base and J 3 bases, with 4 bases left between them. CDR3 protein: CASSEGDYNEQFF. The CDR3 DNA reads as TGTGCCAGCAGTGAAGGGGACTACAATGAGCAGTTCTTC.

This clone appeared a single time. The chain employs TRBV6-1 and TRBJ1-2; TRBD1 is a possible D gene (6 bases). The CDR3 has 15 amino acids. Germline loops: CDR1 MNHNS, CDR2 SASEGT. V was shortened by 6 bases and J by 0 bases, with 14 bases between the two germline ends. The CDR3 DNA reads as TGTGCCAGCAGCGGGGGGGGCTCCTCTAACTATGGCTACACCTTC. It encodes CASSGGGSSNYGYTF.

This rearrangement joins TRBV6-6 to TRBJ2-7; 7 bases align to TRBD1. The V segment lost 4 bases and the J segment 1 base; nucleotides outside the gene matches: 7. Germline-derived CDR1 and CDR2 are MNHNY and SVGAGI (reference sequence). The CDR3 sequence is 15 residues long. The CDR3 region is CASSSTGTVSYEQYF. CDR3 in DNA: TGTGCCAGCAGTTCCACCGGGACAGTTTCCTACGAGCAGTACTTC.

The table lists this clone with a count of one. The CDR3 nucleotides are TGCGCCAGCAGCTTGGATGGTGCTGGCCCCGGGACGCAGTATTTT. Residues: CASSLDGAGPGTQYF. The genes are TRBV5-1 and TRBJ2-3; D is undetermined. Between the trimmed V and J ends, which lost 0 bases and 9 bases, there was a span of 17 bases. The germline V gene has CDR1 SGHRS and CDR2 YFSETQ. The CDR3 totals 15 residues.